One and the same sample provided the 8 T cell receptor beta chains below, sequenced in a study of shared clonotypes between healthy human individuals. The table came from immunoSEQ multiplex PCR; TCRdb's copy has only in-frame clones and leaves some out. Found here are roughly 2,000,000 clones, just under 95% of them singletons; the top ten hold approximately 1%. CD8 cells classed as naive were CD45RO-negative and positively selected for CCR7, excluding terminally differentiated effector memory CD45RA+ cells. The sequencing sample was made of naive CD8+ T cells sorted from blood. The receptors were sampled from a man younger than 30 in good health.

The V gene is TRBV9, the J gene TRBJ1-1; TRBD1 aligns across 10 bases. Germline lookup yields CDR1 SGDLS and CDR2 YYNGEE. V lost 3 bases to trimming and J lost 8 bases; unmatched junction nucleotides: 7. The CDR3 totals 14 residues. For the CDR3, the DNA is TGTGCCAGCAGCGCCGGACAGGGGGGCCCCGAAGCTTTCTTT. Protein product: CASSAGQGGPEAFF.

DNA for the CDR3: TGTGCCAGTAGTCTCCGGACGGCTTCTCCTTCCTACGAGCAGTACTTC. Protein product: CASSLRTASPSYEQYF. V gene TRBV19 combines with J gene TRBJ2-7, with D unclear. The germline V gene encodes CDR1 LNHDA and CDR2 SQIVND (reference sequence). V lost 5 bases to trimming and J lost 1 base, with 18 bases between them. CDR3 size: 16 residues.

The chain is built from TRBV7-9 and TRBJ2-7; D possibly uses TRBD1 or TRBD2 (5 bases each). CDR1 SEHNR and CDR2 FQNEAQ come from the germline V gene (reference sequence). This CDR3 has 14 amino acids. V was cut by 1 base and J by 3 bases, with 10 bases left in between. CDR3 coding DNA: TGTGCCAGCAGCTTAGATTGGGACGGCTACGAGCAGTACTTC. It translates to CASSLDWDGYEQYF.

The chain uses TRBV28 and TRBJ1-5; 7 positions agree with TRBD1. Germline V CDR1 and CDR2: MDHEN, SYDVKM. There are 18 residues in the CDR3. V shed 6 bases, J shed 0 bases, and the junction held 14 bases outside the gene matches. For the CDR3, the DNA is TGTGCCAGCAGACGCGACAGGGAAACCGATTATAGCAATCAGCCCCAGCATTTT. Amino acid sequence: CASRRDRETDYSNQPQHF.

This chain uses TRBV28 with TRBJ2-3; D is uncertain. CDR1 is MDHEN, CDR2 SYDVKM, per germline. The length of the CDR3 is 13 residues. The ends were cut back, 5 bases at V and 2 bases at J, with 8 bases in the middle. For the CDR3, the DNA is TGTGCCAGCAGTAAGTTTTACACAGATACGCAGTATTTT. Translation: CASSKFYTDTQYF. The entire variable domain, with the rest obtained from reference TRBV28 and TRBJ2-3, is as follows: DVKVTQSSRYLVKRTGEKVFLECVQDMDHENMFWYRQDPGLGLRLIYFSYDVKMKEKGDIPEGYSVSREKKERFSLILESASTNQTSMYLCASSKFYTDTQYFGPGTRLTVL.

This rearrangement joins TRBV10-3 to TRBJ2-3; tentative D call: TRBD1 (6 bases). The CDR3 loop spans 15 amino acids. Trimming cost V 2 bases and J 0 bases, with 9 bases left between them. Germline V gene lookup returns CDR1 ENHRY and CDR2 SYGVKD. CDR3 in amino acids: CAISELDSSTDTQYF. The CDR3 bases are TGTGCCATCAGTGAGCTGGACAGTAGCACAGATACGCAGTATTTT.

CDR3 bases: TGCGCCAGCAGCTTGTGGCCAGAACAAGAGACCCAGTACTTC. Protein product: CASSLWPEQETQYF. The chain has TRBV5-1 and TRBJ2-5, with D unresolved. Germline V gene sequence: CDR1 SGHRS, CDR2 YFSETQ. This CDR3 is 14 amino acids long. V was clipped by 1 base and J by 2 bases, with 9 bases between them.

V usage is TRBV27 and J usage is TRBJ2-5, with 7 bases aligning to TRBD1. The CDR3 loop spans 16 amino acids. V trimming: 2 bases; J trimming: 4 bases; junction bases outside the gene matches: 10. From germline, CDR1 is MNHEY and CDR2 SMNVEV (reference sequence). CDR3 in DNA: TGTGCCAGCAGTTTAGGCCCACAGGGGCGCTTAGAGACCCAGTACTTC. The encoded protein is CASSLGPQGRLETQYF.